This T cell receptor beta chain was sequenced in a study of blood T cell repertoires in COVID-19. Study at large: Italy, Spain and the United States were the sources of the convalescent and acute COVID-19 samples.

The table came from immunoSEQ multiplex PCR; TCRdb's copy has only in-frame clones and leaves some out. The sample records roughly 120,000 clones, about 90% being singletons. The CDR3 length is 13 residues. V lost 3 bases and J lost 3, with 8 bases in between. Germline V gene lookup returns CDR1 KGHSH and CDR2 LQKENI. The chain joins TRBV18 to TRBJ1-2, with D unresolved. Sequences were obtained from peripheral blood. The receptor was derived from a human donor in a cohort sampled during active COVID-19. The CDR3 protein is CASSPRQDYGYTF. CDR3 in DNA: TGTGCCAGCTCACCTAGGCAGGACTATGGCTACACCTTC.